This entry lists 11 T cell receptor beta chains sequenced from one sample in a study of blood T cell repertoires in COVID-19. Repertoires were generated with immunoSEQ multiplex PCR, while TCRdb's copy carries only in-frame clones and drops some. The data hold about 120,000 clones, with around four fifths observed a single time. Sequencing was performed on peripheral blood. The receptors originated from a woman aged 60-70 years with acute or convalescent COVID-19.

V is TRBV7-6 and J is TRBJ2-1; D might be TRBD2 (7 bases). The CDR3 runs to 16 residues. Trimming removed 5 bases at V and 8 bases at J, with 22 bases between. Germline loops: CDR1 SGHVS, CDR2 FNYEAQ. The CDR3: CASSPNGWGGFYEQFF. CDR3 sequence (DNA): TGTGCCAGCAGCCCGAATGGGTGGGGGGGCTTCTATGAGCAGTTCTTC.

J is TRBJ1-2 and V is TRBV7-9; 8 positions match TRBD1. J lost 0 bases, V lost 1 base, and 4 bases had no gene match. Looked up from germline, CDR1 is SEHNR and CDR2 is FQNEAQ (reference sequence). There are 16 residues in the CDR3. CDR3 in amino acids: CASSLGQGLANYGYTF. The CDR3 DNA is TGTGCCAGCAGCTTAGGACAGGGGCTCGCTAACTATGGCTACACCTTC.

This chain uses TRBV6-2 or TRBV6-3 with TRBJ2-2; 8 nucleotides align to TRBD2. V shed 2 bases, J shed 1 base, and the junction held 6 bases outside the gene matches. This CDR3 contains 17 residues. Germline V gene data show CDR1 as MNHEY and CDR2 as SVGEGT. The CDR3 reads CASSYALRGVNTGELFF. The CDR3 DNA reads TGTGCCAGCAGTTACGCGTTGCGGGGGGTGAACACCGGGGAGCTGTTTTTT.

This clone was seen once. The V gene is TRBV19, the J gene TRBJ1-2; unclear D gene. Between the trimmed V and J ends, which lost 1 base and 5 bases, there was a span of 11 bases. Germline V CDR1 and CDR2: LNHDA, SQIVND (reference sequence). The CDR3 is 14 residues long. CDR3 sequence: CASSIAPSIYGYTF. CDR3 in DNA: TGTGCCAGTAGTATAGCCCCTAGTATTTATGGCTACACCTTC.

The chain recombines TRBV2 with TRBJ1-1, with D possibly TRBD1 on 6 matching bases. The CDR3 is 16 amino acids. V dropped 8 bases and J dropped 4 bases, with 23 bases sitting between them. Germline V gene data show CDR1 as SNHLY and CDR2 as FYNNEI. CDR3 sequence (DNA): TGTGCCAGCCTCAAAGGGGGGGGCCTGAGGGTCACTGAAGCTTTCTTT. This sequence encodes CASLKGGGLRVTEAFF.

V is TRBV7-2 and J is TRBJ1-4; D is unresolved. Per germline, CDR1 SGHTA and CDR2 FQGNSA. The V end was cut by 1 base, the J end by 4 bases, with 13 bases between. The CDR3 contains 16 residues. CDR3: CASSLDSTASNEKLFF. CDR3 sequence (DNA): TGTGCCAGCAGCTTAGATTCGACGGCTAGTAATGAAAAACTGTTTTTT.

V usage is TRBV7-2 and J usage is TRBJ1-5; 7 bases fit TRBD1. The V gene's germline CDR1 is SGHTA and CDR2 FQGNSA. The CDR3 totals 15 residues. Trimming removed 1 base from V and 6 bases from J; junction bases left unmatched: 6. This chain's CDR3 is CASSLGQGVGQPQHF. Here the CDR3 DNA reads TGTGCCAGCAGCTTAGGACAGGGAGTGGGTCAGCCCCAGCATTTT.

The chain links TRBV4-2 to TRBJ2-6; tentative D call: TRBD1 (6 bases). Germline V gene sequence: CDR1 LGHNA, CDR2 YNFKEQ. V was shortened by 1 base and J by 1 base, with 8 bases between the two germline ends. The CDR3 is 16 amino acids. CDR3 region: CASSQVTGSGANVLTF. The CDR3 DNA sequence: TGTGCCAGCAGCCAAGTAACAGGGTCTGGGGCCAACGTCCTGACTTTC.

V gene TRBV27 combines with J gene TRBJ1-3, with unresolved D. Trimming took off 2 bases at V and 0 bases at J, with 8 bases between the two ends. The CDR3 covers 15 residues. Germline CDR1 is MNHEY and CDR2 is SMNVEV (reference sequence). As DNA, the CDR3 is TGTGCCAGCAGTTTAGAGGGTACCTCTGGAAACACCATATATTTT. It encodes CASSLEGTSGNTIYF.

This chain connects TRBV27 to TRBJ2-2, with D maybe TRBD2 (7 bases). The germline V gene encodes CDR1 MNHEY and CDR2 SMNVEV (reference sequence). This CDR3 has 14 residues. The V end was cut by 4 bases, the J end by 4 bases, with 10 bases between. In nucleotides, the CDR3 is TGTGCCAGCAGTTGGGGGGGCCTCACCGGGGAGCTGTTTTTT. Its protein is CASSWGGLTGELFF.

Remarks on this clone: Other DNA sequences in this sample translate to the same CDR3. CDR3 protein: CASSLDRYEQYF. Here the CDR3 DNA reads TGTGCCAGCAGCTTAGATCGGTACGAGCAGTACTTC. V and J are TRBV11-3 and TRBJ2-7, with D uncertain. The CDR3 covers 12 residues. The V end lost 0 bases, the J end lost 4 bases, and 4 bases lay between the germline ends. Germline assignment: CDR1 SGHNT and CDR2 YENEEA.